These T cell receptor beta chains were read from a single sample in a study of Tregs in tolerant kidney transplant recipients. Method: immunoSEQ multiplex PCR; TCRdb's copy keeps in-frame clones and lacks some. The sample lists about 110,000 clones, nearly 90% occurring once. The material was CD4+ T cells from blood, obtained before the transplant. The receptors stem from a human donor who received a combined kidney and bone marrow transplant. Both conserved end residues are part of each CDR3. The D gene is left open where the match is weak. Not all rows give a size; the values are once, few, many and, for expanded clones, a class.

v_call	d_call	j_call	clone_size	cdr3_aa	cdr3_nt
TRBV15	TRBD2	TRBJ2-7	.	CATSPPLRTSDTYEQYF	TGTGCCACCAGCCCCCCCCTAAGGACTAGCGATACCTACGAGCAGTACTTC
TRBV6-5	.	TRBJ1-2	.	CASSYLQIYGYTF	TGTGCCAGCAGTTACTTACAGATCTATGGCTACACCTTC
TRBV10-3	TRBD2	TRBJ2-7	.	CAISGLAGDPYEQYF	TGTGCCATCAGTGGACTAGCGGGGGACCCCTACGAGCAGTACTTC
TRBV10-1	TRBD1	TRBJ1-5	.	CASSEGWGQIHIDPNYSNQPQHF	TGCGCCAGCAGTGAGGGGTGGGGACAGATTCATATTGACCCAAATTATAGCAATCAGCCCCAGCATTTT
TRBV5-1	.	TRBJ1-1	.	CASSLATGNTEAFF	TGCGCCAGCAGCTTGGCCACGGGGAACACTGAAGCTTTCTTT
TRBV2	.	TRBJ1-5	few	CASSPRQRNQPQHF	TGTGCCAGCAGCCCTCGACAGAGGAATCAGCCCCAGCATTTT
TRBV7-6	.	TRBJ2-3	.	CASSLATTGIPDTQYF	TGTGCCAGCAGCTTAGCTACCACAGGGATCCCAGATACGCAGTATTTT
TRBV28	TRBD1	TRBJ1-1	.	CASSPGTGGMNTEAFF	TGTGCCAGCAGCCCCGGGACAGGAGGGATGAACACTGAAGCTTTCTTT
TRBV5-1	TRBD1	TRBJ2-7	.	CASSLSTGKVYEQYF	TGCGCCAGCAGCCTATCGACAGGGAAGGTATACGAGCAGTACTTC
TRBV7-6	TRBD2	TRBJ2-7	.	CASSPLAGGKREQYF	TGTGCCAGCAGCCCCTTAGCGGGAGGGAAACGCGAGCAGTACTTC
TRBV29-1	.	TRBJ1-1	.	CSVVYTEYTEAFF	TGCAGCGTTGTTTATACCGAGTACACTGAAGCTTTCTTT
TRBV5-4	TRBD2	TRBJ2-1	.	CASSLTTGGSNEQFF	TGTGCCAGCAGCTTAACGACGGGGGGGTCGAATGAGCAGTTCTTC
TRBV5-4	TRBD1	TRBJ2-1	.	CASSGDRGRTRYEQFF	TGTGCCAGCAGCGGGGACAGGGGGCGCACTAGGTATGAGCAGTTCTTC
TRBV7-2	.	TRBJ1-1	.	CASSLLAGANTEAFF	TGTGCCAGCAGCTTATTGGCGGGGGCGAACACTGAAGCTTTCTTT
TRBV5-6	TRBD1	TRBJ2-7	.	CASSRGTGREQYF	TGTGCCAGCAGCCGAGGGACAGGGAGGGAGCAGTACTTC
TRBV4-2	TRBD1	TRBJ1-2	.	CASSRWKGQGTVNGYTF	TGTGCCAGCAGCCGATGGAAGGGACAGGGGACTGTTAATGGCTACACCTTC
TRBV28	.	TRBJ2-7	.	CASSTRTAEQYF	TGTGCCAGCAGCACAAGGACAGCCGAGCAGTACTTC
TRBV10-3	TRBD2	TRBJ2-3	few	CAISEVLAGGDTQYF	TGTGCCATCAGTGAGGTACTAGCGGGAGGAGATACGCAGTATTTT
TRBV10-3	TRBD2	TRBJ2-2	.	CAISEGTRDTGELFF	TGTGCCATCAGTGAGGGGACTAGAGACACCGGGGAGCTGTTTTTT
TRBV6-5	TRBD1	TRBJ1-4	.	CASRGQGAFNEKLFF	TGTGCCAGCCGGGGACAGGGCGCCTTTAATGAAAAACTGTTTTTT